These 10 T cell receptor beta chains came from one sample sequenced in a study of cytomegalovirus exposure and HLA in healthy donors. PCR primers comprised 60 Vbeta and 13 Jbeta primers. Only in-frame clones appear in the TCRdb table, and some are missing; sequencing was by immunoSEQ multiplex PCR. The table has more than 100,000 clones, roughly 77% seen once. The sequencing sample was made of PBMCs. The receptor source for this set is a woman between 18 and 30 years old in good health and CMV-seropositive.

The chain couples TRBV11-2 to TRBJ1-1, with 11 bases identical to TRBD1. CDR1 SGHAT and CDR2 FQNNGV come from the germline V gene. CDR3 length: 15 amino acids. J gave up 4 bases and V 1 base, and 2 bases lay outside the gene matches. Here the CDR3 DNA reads TGTGCCAGCAGCTTAGTTGGACAGGGGGCCACTGAAGCTTTCTTT. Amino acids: CASSLVGQGATEAFF. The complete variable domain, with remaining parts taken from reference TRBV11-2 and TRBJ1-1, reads EAGVAQSPRYKIIEKRQSVAFWCNPISGHATLYWYQQILGQGPKLLIQFQNNGVVDDSQLPKDRFSAERLKGVDSTLKIQPAKLEDSAVYLCASSLVGQGATEAFFGQGTRLTVV.

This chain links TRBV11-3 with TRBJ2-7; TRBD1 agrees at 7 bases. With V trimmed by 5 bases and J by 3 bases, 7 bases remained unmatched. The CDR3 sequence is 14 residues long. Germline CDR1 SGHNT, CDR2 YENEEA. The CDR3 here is CASSLDQGDYEQYF. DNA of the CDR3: TGTGCCAGCAGCCTGGACCAGGGGGACTACGAGCAGTACTTC.

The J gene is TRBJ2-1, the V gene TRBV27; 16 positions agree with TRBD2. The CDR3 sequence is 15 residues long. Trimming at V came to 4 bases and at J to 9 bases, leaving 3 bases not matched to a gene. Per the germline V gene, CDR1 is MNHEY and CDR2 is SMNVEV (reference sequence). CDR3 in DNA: TGTGCCAGCAGTTCCGGGACTAGCGGGAGGGCTGAGCAGTTCTTC. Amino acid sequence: CASSSGTSGRAEQFF.

The CDR3 here is CASSQDLAGGPKQFF. The CDR3 coding sequence is TGCGCCAGCAGCCAAGATCTAGCGGGAGGGCCGAAGCAGTTCTTC. The chain is built from TRBV4-3 and TRBJ2-1, with 12 bases identical to TRBD2. This CDR3 has 15 residues. V dropped 0 bases and J dropped 11; count of bases not matched to a gene: 5. CDR1 and CDR2 (germline): LGHNA, YSLEER.

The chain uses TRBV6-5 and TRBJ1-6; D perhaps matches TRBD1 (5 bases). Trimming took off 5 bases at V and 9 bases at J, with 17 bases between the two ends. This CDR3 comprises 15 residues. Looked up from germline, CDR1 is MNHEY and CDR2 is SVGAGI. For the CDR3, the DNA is TGTGCCAGCAGTATTAGACAGCTCGATGGTTCACCCCTCCACTTT. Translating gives CASSIRQLDGSPLHF.

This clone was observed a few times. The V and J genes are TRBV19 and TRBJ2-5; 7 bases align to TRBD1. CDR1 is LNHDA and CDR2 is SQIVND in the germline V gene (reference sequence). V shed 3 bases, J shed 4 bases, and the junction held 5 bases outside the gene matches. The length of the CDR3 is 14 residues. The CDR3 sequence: CASSIFAGGETQYF. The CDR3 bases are TGTGCCAGTAGTATCTTTGCAGGGGGAGAGACCCAGTACTTC.

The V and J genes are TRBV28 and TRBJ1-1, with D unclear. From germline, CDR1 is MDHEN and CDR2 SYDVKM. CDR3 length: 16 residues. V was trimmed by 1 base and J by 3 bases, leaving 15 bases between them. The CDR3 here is CASSLLFAGKDTEAFF. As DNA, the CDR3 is TGTGCCAGCAGTTTATTGTTTGCAGGAAAGGACACTGAAGCTTTCTTT.

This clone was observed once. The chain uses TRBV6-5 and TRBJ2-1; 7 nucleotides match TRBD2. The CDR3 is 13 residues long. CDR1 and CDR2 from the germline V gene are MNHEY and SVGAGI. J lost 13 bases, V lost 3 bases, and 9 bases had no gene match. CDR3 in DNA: TGTGCCAGCAGTTATGATCAGCGGGATGTCCAGTTCTTC. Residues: CASSYDQRDVQFF.

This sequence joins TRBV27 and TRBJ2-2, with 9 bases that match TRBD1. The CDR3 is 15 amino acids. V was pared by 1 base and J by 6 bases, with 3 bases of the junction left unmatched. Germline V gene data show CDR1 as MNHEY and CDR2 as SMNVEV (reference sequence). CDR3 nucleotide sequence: TGTGCCAGCAGTTTATACCACAGGGGGCCCGGGGAGCTGTTTTTT. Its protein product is CASSLYHRGPGELFF.

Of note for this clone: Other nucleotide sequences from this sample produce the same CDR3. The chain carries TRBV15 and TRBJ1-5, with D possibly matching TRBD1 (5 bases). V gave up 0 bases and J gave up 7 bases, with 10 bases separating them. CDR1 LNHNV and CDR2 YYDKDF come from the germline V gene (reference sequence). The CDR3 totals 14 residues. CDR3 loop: CATSRDRGNQPQHF. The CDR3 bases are TGTGCCACCAGCAGAGATCGGGGGAACCAGCCCCAGCATTTT. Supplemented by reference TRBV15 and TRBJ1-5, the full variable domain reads DAMVIQNPRYQVTQFGKPVTLSCSQTLNHNVMYWYQQKSSQAPKLLFHYYDKDFNNEADTPDNFQSRRPNTSFCFLDIRSPGLGDTAMYLCATSRDRGNQPQHFGDGTRLSIL.